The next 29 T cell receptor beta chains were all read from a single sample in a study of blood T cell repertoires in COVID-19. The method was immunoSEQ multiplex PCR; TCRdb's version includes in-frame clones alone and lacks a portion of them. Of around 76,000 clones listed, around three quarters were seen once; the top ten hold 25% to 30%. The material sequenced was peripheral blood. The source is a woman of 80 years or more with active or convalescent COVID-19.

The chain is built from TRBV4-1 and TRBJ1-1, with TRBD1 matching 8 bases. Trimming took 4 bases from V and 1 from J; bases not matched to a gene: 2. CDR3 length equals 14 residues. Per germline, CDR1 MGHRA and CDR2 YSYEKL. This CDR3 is CASSRTGGNTEAFF. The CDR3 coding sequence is TGCGCCAGCAGCCGAACAGGGGGGAACACTGAAGCTTTCTTT.

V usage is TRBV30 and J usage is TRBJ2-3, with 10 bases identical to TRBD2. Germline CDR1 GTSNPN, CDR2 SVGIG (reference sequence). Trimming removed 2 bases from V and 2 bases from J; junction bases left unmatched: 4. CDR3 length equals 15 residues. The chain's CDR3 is CAWSRTSGNTDTQYF. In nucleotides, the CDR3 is TGTGCCTGGAGTCGAACTAGCGGGAACACAGATACGCAGTATTTT.

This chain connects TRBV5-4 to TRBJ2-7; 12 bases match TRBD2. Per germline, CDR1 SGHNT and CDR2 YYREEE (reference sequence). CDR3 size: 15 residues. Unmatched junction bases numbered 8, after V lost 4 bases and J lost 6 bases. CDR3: CASSTGLAGTSEQYF. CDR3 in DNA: TGTGCCAGCAGCACCGGACTAGCGGGGACCTCCGAGCAGTACTTC.

CDR3 sequence (DNA): TGCGCCAGCAGCCAAACCTGGACAGCCACCTCCTACGAGCAGTACTTC. Translating gives CASSQTWTATSYEQYF. The rearrangement joins TRBV4-3 to TRBJ2-7; possibly TRBD1 for D (6 bases). With 2 bases removed from V and 0 bases from J, the gap between germline ends came to 14 bases. The CDR3 has 16 amino acids. Germline V gene data show CDR1 as LGHNA and CDR2 as YSLEER.

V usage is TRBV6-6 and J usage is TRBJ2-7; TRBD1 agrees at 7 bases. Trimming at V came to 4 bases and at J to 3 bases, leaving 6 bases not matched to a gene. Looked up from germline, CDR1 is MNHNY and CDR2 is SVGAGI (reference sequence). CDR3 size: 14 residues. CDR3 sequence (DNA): TGTGCCAGCAGTTTAGGGACAGTACTCTACGAGCAGTACTTC. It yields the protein CASSLGTVLYEQYF.

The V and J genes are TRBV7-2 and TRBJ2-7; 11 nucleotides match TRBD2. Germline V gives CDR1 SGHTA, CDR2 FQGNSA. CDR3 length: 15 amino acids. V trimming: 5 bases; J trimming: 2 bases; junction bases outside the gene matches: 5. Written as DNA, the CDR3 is TGTGCCAGCAGCGAGACTAGCGGGGAAGCCTACGAGCAGTACTTC. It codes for CASSETSGEAYEQYF. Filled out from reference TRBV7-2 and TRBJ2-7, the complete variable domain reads GAGVSQSPSNKVTEKGKDVELRCDPISGHTALYWYRQSLGQGLEFLIYFQGNSAPDKSGLPSDRFSAERTGGSVSTLTIQRTQQEDSAVYLCASSETSGEAYEQYFGPGTRLTVT.

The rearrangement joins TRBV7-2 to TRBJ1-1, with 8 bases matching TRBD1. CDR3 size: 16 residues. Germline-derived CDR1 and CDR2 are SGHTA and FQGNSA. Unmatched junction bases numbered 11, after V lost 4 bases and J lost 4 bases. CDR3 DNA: TGTGCCAGCAGCTCGGACAGGGCCTCGATGGGCACTGAAGCTTTCTTT. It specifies CASSSDRASMGTEAFF.

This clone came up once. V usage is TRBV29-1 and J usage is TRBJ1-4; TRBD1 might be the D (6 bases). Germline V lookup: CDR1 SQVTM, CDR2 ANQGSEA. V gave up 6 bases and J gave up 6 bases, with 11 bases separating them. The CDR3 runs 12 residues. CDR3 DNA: TGCAGCGTCAGGGGCTTGGATGAAAAACTGTTTTTT. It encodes CSVRGLDEKLFF.

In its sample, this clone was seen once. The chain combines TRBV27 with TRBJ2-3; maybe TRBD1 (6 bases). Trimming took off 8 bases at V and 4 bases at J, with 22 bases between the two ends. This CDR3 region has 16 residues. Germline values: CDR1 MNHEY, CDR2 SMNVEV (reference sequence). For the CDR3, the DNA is TGTGCCAGCGGCCAACAGGGCCCCGCTGGCGCAGATACGCAGTATTTT. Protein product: CASGQQGPAGADTQYF.

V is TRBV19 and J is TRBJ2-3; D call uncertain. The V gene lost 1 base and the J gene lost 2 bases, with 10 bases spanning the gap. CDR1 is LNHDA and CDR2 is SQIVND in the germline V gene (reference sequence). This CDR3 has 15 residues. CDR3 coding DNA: TGTGCCAGTAGTATAGTTCACAGAGACACAGATACGCAGTATTTT. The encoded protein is CASSIVHRDTDTQYF.

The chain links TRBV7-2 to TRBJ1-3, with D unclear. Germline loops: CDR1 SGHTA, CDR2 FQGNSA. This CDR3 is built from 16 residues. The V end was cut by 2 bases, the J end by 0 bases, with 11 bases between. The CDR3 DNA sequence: TGTGCCAGCAGCTTAAGCGGCAGGAACTCTGGAAACACCATATATTTT. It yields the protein CASSLSGRNSGNTIYF.

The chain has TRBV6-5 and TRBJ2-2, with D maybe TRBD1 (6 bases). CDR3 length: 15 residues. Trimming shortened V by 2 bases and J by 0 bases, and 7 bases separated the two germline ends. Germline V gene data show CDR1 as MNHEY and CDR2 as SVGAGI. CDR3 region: CASSYRTANTGELFF. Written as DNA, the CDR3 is TGTGCCAGCAGTTACAGGACAGCGAACACCGGGGAGCTGTTTTTT.

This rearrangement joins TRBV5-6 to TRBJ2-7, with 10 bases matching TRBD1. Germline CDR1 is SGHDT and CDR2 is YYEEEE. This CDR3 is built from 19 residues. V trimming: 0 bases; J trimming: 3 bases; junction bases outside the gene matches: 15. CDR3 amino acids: CASSLGWDRGDPLLYEQYF. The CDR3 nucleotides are TGTGCCAGCAGCTTGGGTTGGGACAGGGGAGACCCACTACTCTACGAGCAGTACTTC.

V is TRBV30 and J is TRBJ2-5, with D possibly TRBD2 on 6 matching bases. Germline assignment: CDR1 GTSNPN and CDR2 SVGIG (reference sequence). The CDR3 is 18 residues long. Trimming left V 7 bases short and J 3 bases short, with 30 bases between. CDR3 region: CAFTRGRRGSTAKETQYF. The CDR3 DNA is TGTGCCTTTACACGAGGTAGGCGGGGCTCGACGGCGAAAGAGACCCAGTACTTC. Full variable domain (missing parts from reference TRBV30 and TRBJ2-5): SQTIHQWPATLVQPVGSPLSLECTVEGTSNPNLYWYRQAAGRGLQLLFYSVGIGQISSEVPQNLSASRPQDRQFILSSKKLLLSDSGFYLCAFTRGRRGSTAKETQYFGPGTRLLVL.

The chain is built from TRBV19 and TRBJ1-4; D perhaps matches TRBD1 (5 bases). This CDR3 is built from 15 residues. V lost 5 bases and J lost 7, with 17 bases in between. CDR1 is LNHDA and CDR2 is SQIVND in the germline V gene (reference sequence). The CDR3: CASSPRGGEAEKLFF. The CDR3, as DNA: TGTGCCAGTAGTCCCCGTGGGGGGGAGGCTGAAAAACTGTTTTTT.

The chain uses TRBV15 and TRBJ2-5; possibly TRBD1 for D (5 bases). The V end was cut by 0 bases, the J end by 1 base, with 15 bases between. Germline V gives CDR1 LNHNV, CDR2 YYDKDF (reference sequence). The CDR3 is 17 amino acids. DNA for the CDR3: TGTGCCACCAGCAGAGATCCCTGGGGCAGGACCCAAGAGACCCAGTACTTC. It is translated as CATSRDPWGRTQETQYF.

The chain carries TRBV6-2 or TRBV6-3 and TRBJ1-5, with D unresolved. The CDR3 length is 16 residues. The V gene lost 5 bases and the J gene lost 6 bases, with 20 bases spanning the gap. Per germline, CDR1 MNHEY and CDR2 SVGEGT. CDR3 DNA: TGTGCCAGCAGTCCCTCCCCGGACCGGGGAGGTCAGCCCCAGCATTTT. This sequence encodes CASSPSPDRGGQPQHF.

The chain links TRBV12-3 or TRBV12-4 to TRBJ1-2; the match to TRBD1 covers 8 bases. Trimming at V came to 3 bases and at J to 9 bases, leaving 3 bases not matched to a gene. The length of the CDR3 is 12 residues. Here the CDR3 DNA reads TGTGCCAGCAGTTTTCGGACAGGGAGCTACACCTTC. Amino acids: CASSFRTGSYTF.

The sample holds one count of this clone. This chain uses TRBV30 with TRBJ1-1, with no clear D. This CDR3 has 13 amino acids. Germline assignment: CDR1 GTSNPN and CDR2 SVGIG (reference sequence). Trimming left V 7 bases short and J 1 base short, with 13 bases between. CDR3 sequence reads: CAYSGSRNTEAFF. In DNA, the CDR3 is TGTGCCTATTCGGGATCCCGGAACACTGAAGCTTTCTTT.

The CDR3 is CASSSPVPRDRAEYTGELFF. CDR3 nucleotides: TGTGCCAGCAGCTCCCCCGTACCCCGGGACAGAGCGGAATACACCGGGGAGCTGTTTTTT. The V and J genes are TRBV7-6 and TRBJ2-2; 7 nucleotides agree with TRBD1. V was pared by 4 bases and J by 3 bases, with 20 bases of the junction left unmatched. The CDR3 is 20 amino acids. Per the germline V gene, CDR1 is SGHVS and CDR2 is FNYEAQ.

The CDR3 nucleotides are TGTGCCAGCAGCACCAACAATGAGCAGTTCTTC. Translating it yields CASSTNNEQFF. The chain is built from TRBV21-1 and TRBJ2-1; the D call in the table, TRBD1, was not verified against the DNA. TRBV21-1 is classified as a pseudogene. The CDR3 is made up of 11 amino acids.

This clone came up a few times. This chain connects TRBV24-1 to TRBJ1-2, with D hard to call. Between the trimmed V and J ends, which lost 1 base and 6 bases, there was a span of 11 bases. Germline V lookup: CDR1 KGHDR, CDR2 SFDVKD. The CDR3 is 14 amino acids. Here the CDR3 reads CATSDFNSVDGYTF. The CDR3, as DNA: TGTGCCACCAGTGATTTCAACAGTGTAGATGGCTACACCTTC.

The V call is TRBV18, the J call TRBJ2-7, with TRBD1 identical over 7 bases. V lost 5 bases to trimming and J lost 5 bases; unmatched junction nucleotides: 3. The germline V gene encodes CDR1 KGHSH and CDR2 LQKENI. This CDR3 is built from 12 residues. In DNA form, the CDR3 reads TGTGCCAGCTCATATGACAGGGACGAGCAGTACTTC. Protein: CASSYDRDEQYF.

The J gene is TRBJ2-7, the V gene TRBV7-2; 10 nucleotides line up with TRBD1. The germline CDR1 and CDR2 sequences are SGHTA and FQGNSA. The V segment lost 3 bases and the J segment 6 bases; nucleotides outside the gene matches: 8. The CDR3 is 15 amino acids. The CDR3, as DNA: TGTGCCAGCAGCTTCAGTAGGACAGGGGGACGCGAGCAGTACTTC. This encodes CASSFSRTGGREQYF.

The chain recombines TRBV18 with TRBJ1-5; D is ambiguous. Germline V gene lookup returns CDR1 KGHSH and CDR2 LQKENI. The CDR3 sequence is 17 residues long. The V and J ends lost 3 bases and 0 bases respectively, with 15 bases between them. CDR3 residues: CASSPRGEPSSNQPQHF. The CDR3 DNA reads TGTGCCAGCTCACCCCGCGGGGAACCCTCTAGCAATCAGCCCCAGCATTTT.

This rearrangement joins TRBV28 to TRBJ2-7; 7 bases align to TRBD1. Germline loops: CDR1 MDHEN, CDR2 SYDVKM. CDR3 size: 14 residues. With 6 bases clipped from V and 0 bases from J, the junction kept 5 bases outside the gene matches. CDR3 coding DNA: TGTGCCAGCAGAGGGGACAGAAGCTCCTACGAGCAGTACTTC. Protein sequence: CASRGDRSSYEQYF.

The CDR3 sequence: CASSGGEGGNTEAFF. DNA of the CDR3: TGTGCCAGCAGTGGCGGGGAGGGTGGGAACACTGAAGCTTTCTTT. The chain links TRBV5-5 to TRBJ1-1; D unclear. The CDR3 has 15 residues. Deletions cut 5 bases from V and 1 base from J, with 15 bases between. Germline V gives CDR1 SGHKS, CDR2 YYEKEE (reference sequence).

The CDR3 DNA reads as TGTGCCAGCAGCTTCCCAGGGCGCTCCTATAATTCACCCCTCCACTTT. Translated, it gives CASSFPGRSYNSPLHF. This sequence joins TRBV11-2 and TRBJ1-6; maybe TRBD1 (5 bases). The CDR3 consists of 16 residues. Trimming shortened V by 3 bases and J by 0 bases, and 9 bases separated the two germline ends. In germline, CDR1 is SGHAT, CDR2 FQNNGV.

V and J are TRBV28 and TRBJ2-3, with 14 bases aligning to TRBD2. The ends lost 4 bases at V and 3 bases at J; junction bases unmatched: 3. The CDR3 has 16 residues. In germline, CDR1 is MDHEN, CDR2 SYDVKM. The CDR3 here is CASSSGLAGGTDTQYF. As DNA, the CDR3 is TGTGCCAGCAGTTCCGGACTAGCGGGGGGTACAGATACGCAGTATTTT.